A selection of T cell receptor beta chains follows, all from one sample in a study of blood T cell repertoires in COVID-19. TCRdb keeps only in-frame clones here, not all; method: immunoSEQ multiplex PCR. The table shows 59,000 or so clones, with 79% occurring only once. Sequencing input: peripheral blood. The receptors originated from a man in his 60s with acute or convalescent COVID-19. Each CDR3 is given with its conserved first and last residue. D genes are given only for firm matches. The size entry is marked missing in some rows and otherwise reads once, few, many or a size class.

j_call clone_size d_call v_call cdr3_aa cdr3_nt
TRBJ2-7 . TRBD1 TRBV12-3/TRBV12-4 CASSVLGQARVDF TGTGCCAGCAGCGTCCTGGGACAGGCTAGAGTAGATTTC
TRBJ1-1 . TRBD1 TRBV14 CASSQSSLGTDEAFF TGTGCCAGCAGCCAATCCTCCCTCGGGACAGACGAAGCTTTCTTT
TRBJ2-5 . TRBD2 TRBV5-1 CASSWGAGQETQYF TGCGCCAGCAGCTGGGGAGCGGGACAAGAGACCCAGTACTTC
TRBJ2-2 . . TRBV2 CATKSGGTSNTGELFF TGTGCCACCAAGTCCGGGGGAACTAGTAACACCGGGGAGCTGTTTTTT
TRBJ2-7 . . TRBV5-5 CASSLEAGIYEQYF TGTGCCAGCAGCTTGGAGGCAGGGATCTACGAGCAGTACTTC
TRBJ2-5 once . TRBV2 CASSEQGLKETQYF TGTGCCAGCAGTGAGCAGGGACTGAAAGAGACCCAGTACTTC
TRBJ2-7 . TRBD2 TRBV19 CASSTSSGRAYEQYF TGTGCCAGTAGTACTTCTAGCGGGAGGGCCTACGAGCAGTACTTC
TRBJ1-5 . . TRBV19 CASTRRGHSNQPQHF TGTGCCAGTACCCGGCGGGGTCATAGCAATCAGCCCCAGCATTTT
TRBJ2-3 . . TRBV6-1 CASSEMSESTDTQYF TGTGCCAGCAGTGAAATGAGCGAGAGCACAGATACGCAGTATTTT
TRBJ2-1 . . TRBV5-1 CASSLQAYSYNEQFF TGCGCCAGCAGCCTGCAAGCGTACTCCTACAATGAGCAGTTCTTC
TRBJ1-1 few . TRBV12-3/TRBV12-4 CASSQGGFEAFF TGTGCCAGCAGCCAGGGCGGTTTTGAAGCTTTCTTT
TRBJ2-1 . TRBD2 TRBV4-2 CASGPGTSGYNEQFF TGTGCCAGCGGACCCGGGACTAGCGGATACAATGAGCAGTTCTTC
TRBJ1-5 . . TRBV5-4 CASSRDSLGPQHF TGTGCCAGCAGCAGGGACTCCCTAGGGCCCCAGCATTTT
TRBJ2-7 . . TRBV28 CASSPDRNYHEQYF TGTGCCAGCAGTCCCGACAGGAACTACCACGAGCAGTACTTC
TRBJ1-2 . . TRBV30 CAWMYGGTYGYTF TGTGCCTGGATGTACGGGGGAACCTATGGCTACACCTTC
TRBJ1-1 . . TRBV19 CASSIGETVRRYF TGTGCCAGTAGTATAGGTGAAACAGTTCGACGTTACTTT
TRBJ2-7 . . TRBV3-1/TRBV3-2 CASSQNGGLGAEQYF TGTGCCAGCAGTCAGAACGGGGGATTAGGCGCTGAGCAGTACTTC
TRBJ1-1 . . TRBV19 CASSYLDRIEAFF TGTGCCAGTAGTTACTTAGACAGGATTGAAGCTTTCTTT
TRBJ1-2 few TRBD1 TRBV4-1 CASSLLGQGLSNGYTF TGCGCCAGCAGCCTCCTCGGACAGGGGTTAAGCAATGGCTACACCTTC
TRBJ2-1 few . TRBV18 CASSPSHSYNEQFF TGTGCCAGCTCACCATCCCACTCCTACAATGAGCAGTTCTTC
TRBJ1-5 few . TRBV28 CASSWLDRNNQPQHF TGTGCCAGCAGTTGGCTAGACAGAAACAATCAGCCCCAGCATTTT
TRBJ2-7 . . TRBV11-2 CASSLFRDYEQYF TGTGCCAGCAGCTTATTTCGGGACTACGAGCAGTACTTC
TRBJ2-3 . TRBD2 TRBV4-2 CASSQATSGRGTDTQYF TGTGCCAGCAGCCAGGCGACTAGCGGGAGGGGTACAGATACGCAGTATTTT
TRBJ1-2 . . TRBV4-1 CASSQNRQFLGGYTF TGCGCCAGCAGCCAAAACCGACAGTTCCTGGGGGGCTACACCTTC
TRBJ1-6 . TRBD1 TRBV4-1 CASSHPDRVNSPLHF TGCGCCAGCAGCCATCCGGACAGGGTGAATTCACCCCTCCACTTT
TRBJ1-5 . . TRBV7-9 CASSLGGAQPQHF TGTGCCAGCAGCTTAGGTGGAGCCCAGCCCCAGCATTTT
TRBJ2-3 . TRBD2 TRBV4-2 CASSQVRGRALTDTQYF TGTGCCAGCAGCCAAGTACGCGGGAGGGCCCTCACAGATACGCAGTATTTT
TRBJ1-4 once . TRBV28 CASSLIQEGEKLFF TGTGCCAGCAGTTTGATACAGGAGGGCGAAAAACTGTTTTTT
TRBJ1-4 . . TRBV2 CASSAGLFEKLFF TGTGCCAGCAGTGCAGGGCTGTTTGAAAAACTGTTTTTT
TRBJ2-1 few TRBD2 TRBV7-2 CASSSWSSGSYNEQFF TGTGCCAGCAGCTCTTGGTCTAGCGGGAGCTACAATGAGCAGTTCTTC
TRBJ2-1 . . TRBV7-8 CASSLSGSNEQFF TGTGCCAGCAGCTTATCGGGATCAAATGAGCAGTTCTTC
TRBJ2-7 once . TRBV19 CASSIDPFGGRAEQYF TGTGCCAGTAGTATAGACCCTTTTGGTGGCCGTGCCGAGCAGTACTTC
TRBJ2-7 . . TRBV6-5 CASSSPSRSYEQYF TGTGCCAGCAGTTCCCCTTCCCGCTCCTACGAGCAGTACTTC
TRBJ2-5 . . TRBV24-1 CATSDSTGGGRTQYF TGTGCCACCAGTGATTCCACAGGGGGAGGGAGGACCCAGTACTTC
TRBJ1-2 . . TRBV5-6 CASSLQFQGGYTF TGTGCCAGCAGCTTGCAGTTCCAGGGTGGCTACACCTTC
TRBJ2-2 . . TRBV11-3 CASSFQGTSNTGELFF TGTGCCAGCAGCTTCCAGGGGACCTCGAACACCGGGGAGCTGTTTTTT
TRBJ2-2 . . TRBV6-2/TRBV6-3 CASSYSRQEEGTGELFF TGTGCCAGCAGTTACTCGAGACAGGAAGAGGGAACCGGGGAGCTGTTTTTT
TRBJ2-2 . . TRBV5-1 CASRLDRSTGELFF TGCGCCAGCAGACTTGACAGGTCTACCGGGGAGCTGTTTTTT
TRBJ2-7 . TRBD2 TRBV27 CASSLSNSGRGKQYF TGTGCCAGCAGTTTATCGAATTCCGGGCGGGGGAAGCAGTACTTC
TRBJ2-7 once TRBD2 TRBV20-1 CSASPSGNTYEQYF TGCAGTGCTAGTCCGAGCGGGAATACCTACGAGCAGTACTTC
TRBJ2-7 . . TRBV15 CATSRDLGAGEQYF TGTGCCACCAGCAGAGATCTAGGAGCGGGCGAGCAGTACTTC
TRBJ2-3 . TRBD2 TRBV19 CASSGVAGVVSTDTQYF TGTGCCAGTAGTGGAGTAGCGGGAGTTGTTAGCACAGATACGCAGTATTTT
TRBJ1-3 . TRBD1 TRBV10-1 CASSESGQGAYGNTIYF TGCGCCAGCAGTGAGTCCGGTCAGGGGGCGTATGGAAACACCATATATTTT
TRBJ1-1 . TRBD1 TRBV14 CASSHSTGATEAFF TGTGCCAGCAGCCATTCGACAGGGGCAACTGAAGCTTTCTTT